This TCR beta chain derives from a study of memory CD8 T cells in hepatitis C reinfection. Study context: Late or post reinfection samples were taken 12 to 24 weeks after detection.

TCRdb keeps only in-frame clones here, not all; method: immunoSEQ multiplex PCR. The table has some 44,000 clones, nearly 90% seen once; the top ten hold under 0.9%. Concerning this clone: The target antigen is unknown.

Whole-study findings and limits: Conclusions on public clonotypes and secondary clearance were not definitive with about 5 donors.

The ends lost 4 bases at V and 4 bases at J; junction bases unmatched: 10. This CDR3 is 15 amino acids long. The germline V gene encodes CDR1 SGHRS and CDR2 YFSETQ. As to time point: late/post reinfection, 12 to 24 weeks after detection. TCR sequencing was done directly ex vivo on sorted cells, without expansion in vitro. The genes are TRBV5-1 and TRBJ2-7; the match to TRBD1 covers 8 bases. The TCR was taken from a man in his late teens or twenties with hepatitis C virus infection. The sample consisted of naive CD8+ T cells sorted from blood. Written as DNA, the CDR3 is TGCGCCAGCAGCCGCGGGACAGGCAGTAGGTACGAGCAGTACTTC. Its protein is CASSRGTGSRYEQYF.